Listed below are T cell receptor beta chains from one sample, sequenced in a study of blood T cell repertoires in COVID-19. The repertoire was sequenced with immunoSEQ multiplex PCR; TCRdb's copy has only in-frame clones and lacks some. The table includes 110,000 to 150,000 clones, 88% detected once. Material for sequencing was peripheral blood. The receptor source for this set is a man between 65 and 80 years old with acute or convalescent COVID-19. The CDR3 runs from the conserved cysteine through the conserved F or W. Each record gives: CDR3 DNA, CDR3 protein, clone size, D gene, J gene, V gene. The D gene is left open where the match is weak. Some rows have no size entry. The others give once, few or many, or a class for an expanded clone.

TGTGCCAGCAGCGAATCGGGGGTGGGATTGGGAATCTATGGCTACACCTTC	CASSESGVGLGIYGYTF	.	.	TRBJ1-2	TRBV9
TGTGCCAGCTCCCTGGATACGCAGTATTTT	CASSLDTQYF	once	.	TRBJ2-3	TRBV5-8
TGTGCCAGCAGCTTAGTGGGGACTACCGGGGAGCTGTTTTTT	CASSLVGTTGELFF	.	.	TRBJ2-2	TRBV7-2
TGTGCCAGCAGAACATCGGGGACTAGCGGGAACACCGGGGAGCTGTTTTTT	CASRTSGTSGNTGELFF	.	TRBD2	TRBJ2-2	TRBV28
TGTGCCAGCAGCTCGGACAGACAAGAGACCCAGTACTTC	CASSSDRQETQYF	.	.	TRBJ2-5	TRBV7-9
TGTGCCAGCAGCCAAGGGGGGGGACGGGGACTATATGGCTACACCTTC	CASSQGGGRGLYGYTF	.	.	TRBJ1-2	TRBV3-1/TRBV3-2
TGTGCCAGCAGCCCGACGGGACAGGGAACTGAAGCTTTCTTT	CASSPTGQGTEAFF	few	TRBD1	TRBJ1-1	TRBV7-3
TGTGCCAGCAGTGGGACAGGCACCATTGAAAAACTGTTTTTT	CASSGTGTIEKLFF	.	TRBD1	TRBJ1-4	TRBV2
TGCGCCAGCAGCTCCGGACAGGGAGTAAACACCATATATTTT	CASSSGQGVNTIYF	.	TRBD1	TRBJ1-3	TRBV5-1
TGTGCCAGCAGCCAAGATTGGGTGAGGGATGGCTACACCTTC	CASSQDWVRDGYTF	once	.	TRBJ1-2	TRBV4-2
TGCGCCAGCAGCTTCACGGGTGACAGCTTCTACGAGCAGTACTTC	CASSFTGDSFYEQYF	.	.	TRBJ2-7	TRBV5-1
TGTGCCAGCAGTGAAGACAGTTACTCCTATAATTCACCCCTCCACTTT	CASSEDSYSYNSPLHF	.	.	TRBJ1-6	TRBV6-1
TGTGCCAGTAGTCCCGGGACAGGGGGCTCTGGGCAGCCCCAGCATTTT	CASSPGTGGSGQPQHF	.	TRBD1	TRBJ1-5	TRBV19
TGCAGCGTTTTTGGACTAGCGGGTCTCAATGAGCAGTTCTTC	CSVFGLAGLNEQFF	.	TRBD2	TRBJ2-1	TRBV29-1
TGTGCCAGCAGCTTAGTGGGGGGTGGCAATCAGCCCCAGCATTTT	CASSLVGGGNQPQHF	.	.	TRBJ1-5	TRBV7-8
TGCAGCGTTGAGGGACAGGGGCTCGGAACCGGGGAGCTGTTTTTT	CSVEGQGLGTGELFF	.	TRBD1	TRBJ2-2	TRBV29-1
TGTGCCTGCCAAGGGACAGGGTATGGCTACACCTTC	CACQGTGYGYTF	.	TRBD1	TRBJ1-2	TRBV30
TGTGCCAGTAGGCGGGAGATGGGAGAGACCCAGTACTTC	CASRREMGETQYF	.	TRBD2	TRBJ2-5	TRBV19
TGTGCCAGCAGCTTAATTCGGGGGGACACAGATACGCAGTATTTT	CASSLIRGDTDTQYF	.	TRBD2	TRBJ2-3	TRBV5-4
TGTGCCAGCGAGGAACTAGCGGGAGACGAGCAGTACTTC	CASEELAGDEQYF	.	TRBD2	TRBJ2-7	TRBV7-9
TGTGCCAGCAGCCCCGCCCGGGACAGGGGGACCTACGAGCAGTACTTC	CASSPARDRGTYEQYF	.	TRBD1	TRBJ2-7	TRBV3-1/TRBV3-2
TGCGCCAGCAGCACTGGACAGTTAGCTAACTATGGCTACACCTTC	CASSTGQLANYGYTF	.	.	TRBJ1-2	TRBV5-1
TGTGCCATCTCAGGACAGGGGACGCCATATGGCTACACCTTC	CAISGQGTPYGYTF	.	TRBD1	TRBJ1-2	TRBV10-3
TGCGCCAGCAGCTTGGCCAGCGGGGTTAGCACAGATACGCAGTATTTT	CASSLASGVSTDTQYF	.	TRBD2	TRBJ2-3	TRBV5-1
TGCGCCAGCAGCCAAGATTCGGGGGAGGTCTACAATGAGCAGTTCTTC	CASSQDSGEVYNEQFF	.	.	TRBJ2-1	TRBV4-1
TGCGCCAGCAGTCCCTTTTCCTCCCAGCGGGGGGACGAGCAGTACTTC	CASSPFSSQRGDEQYF	.	TRBD2	TRBJ2-7	TRBV5-1
TGTGCCAGCAGTTGGGACAGGACTAACTATGGCTACACCTTC	CASSWDRTNYGYTF	.	TRBD1	TRBJ1-2	TRBV6-6
TGTGCCAGCAGCGGAGGGACAGGGGATAACAATTCACCCCTCCACTTT	CASSGGTGDNNSPLHF	.	.	TRBJ1-6	TRBV12-1
TGTGCCAGCAGTTCCATACATCTGCTGAACACTGAAGCTTTCTTT	CASSSIHLLNTEAFF	.	.	TRBJ1-1	TRBV5-6
TGTGCCAGTGGGGGACAGGGGGTTACTGAAGCTTTCTTT	CASGGQGVTEAFF	.	TRBD1	TRBJ1-1	TRBV2
TGTGCCAGCAGCCCGCGGCGAACGAGCACAGATACGCAGTATTTT	CASSPRRTSTDTQYF	once	.	TRBJ2-3	TRBV7-9
TGTGCCAGCAGCGACTACCTTTCCGGCGGGAGCTACGAGCAGTACTTC	CASSDYLSGGSYEQYF	once	TRBD2	TRBJ2-7	TRBV7-6
TGTGCCAGCAGTGAAGCTTGGGACCGGGGGTATTACTTC	CASSEAWDRGYYF	.	.	TRBJ2-5	TRBV6-1
TGTGCCACCAGCCCGGAAACAGGGGGCGCAGGTATATATGGCTACACCTTC	CATSPETGGAGIYGYTF	.	TRBD1	TRBJ1-2	TRBV15
TGCGCCAGCAGCCTAAGTGGGGCGGGAGGGCCGAAGGAGACCCAGTACTTC	CASSLSGAGGPKETQYF	.	TRBD2	TRBJ2-5	TRBV4-1
TGTGCCAGCAGCTCTACGGGGAATAACTATGGCTACACCTTC	CASSSTGNNYGYTF	.	.	TRBJ1-2	TRBV5-5
TGTGCCAGCAGCAGACAGGGGGCGCCGGGAGAGACCCAGTACTTC	CASSRQGAPGETQYF	.	TRBD1	TRBJ2-5	TRBV7-9
TGTGCCAGCAGCCCTCCGACTAGTCGGGTGCAGTTCTTC	CASSPPTSRVQFF	.	.	TRBJ2-1	TRBV7-9
TGTGCCAGCAGTTTGTTGACAGGGGGTAATTCACCCCTCCACTTT	CASSLLTGGNSPLHF	.	TRBD1	TRBJ1-6	TRBV28
TGTGCCAGCAGTGTAATAACAGCGAACACTGAAGCTTTCTTT	CASSVITANTEAFF	.	.	TRBJ1-1	TRBV2
TGTGCCAGCAGCCAAGAGCTCTCCGAGGTCCCTAATGAAAAACTGTTTTTT	CASSQELSEVPNEKLFF	.	.	TRBJ1-4	TRBV3-1/TRBV3-2
TGCGCCAGCAGCAAGACTAGCGGGGGGGCCCCAGATACGCAGTATTTT	CASSKTSGGAPDTQYF	.	TRBD2	TRBJ2-3	TRBV5-1
TGTGCCAGCAGCTTAGACGCGGGCGGCGCTGCTTCCTACAATGAGCAGTTCTTC	CASSLDAGGAASYNEQFF	.	.	TRBJ2-1	TRBV11-2
TGCGCCAGCAGCAGGGACTCCAACACTGAAGCTTTCTTT	CASSRDSNTEAFF	.	.	TRBJ1-1	TRBV5-1
TGTGCCAGTAGTAACCCCGGGGGAGGGGGAAAAGAGACCCAGTACTTC	CASSNPGGGGKETQYF	.	.	TRBJ2-5	TRBV19
TGTGCCAGCAGTAAAAGGACAGGCGGCGCAACAGCTTTCTTT	CASSKRTGGATAFF	.	TRBD1	TRBJ1-1	TRBV28